The 23 T cell receptor beta chains below come from one sample, sequenced in a study of blood T cell repertoires in COVID-19. The data were produced by immunoSEQ multiplex PCR, yet TCRdb's version contains in-frame clones alone and is incomplete. Among roughly 160,000 clones listed, just over 85% were seen once. Sequences were obtained from peripheral blood. The receptors come from a man in his sixties with acute or convalescent COVID-19.

V and J are TRBV6-5 and TRBJ1-1, with 9 bases matching TRBD1. Germline CDR1 is MNHEY and CDR2 is SVGAGI. The CDR3 loop spans 14 amino acids. Trimming took 8 bases from V and 4 from J; bases not matched to a gene: 8. The CDR3 here is CASAPGQGITEAFF. CDR3 nucleotide sequence: TGTGCCAGCGCTCCGGGACAGGGAATCACTGAAGCTTTCTTT.

The gene calls are TRBV29-1 and TRBJ1-3; D is ambiguous. The V gene's germline CDR1 is SQVTM and CDR2 ANQGSEA. Trimming cost V 7 bases and J 0 bases, with 7 bases left between them. The CDR3 consists of 12 residues. CDR3 sequence: CSGVSSGNTIYF. The CDR3 DNA is TGCAGCGGCGTAAGCTCTGGAAACACCATATATTTT.

This clone was seen a single time. The rearrangement links TRBV28 to TRBJ1-3, with TRBD1 matching over 7 bases. The CDR3 totals 13 residues. Germline lookup yields CDR1 MDHEN and CDR2 SYDVKM. J was trimmed by 4 bases and V by 8 bases; bases with no gene match: 5. This CDR3 is CASLQGLGNTIYF. Written as DNA, the CDR3 is TGTGCCAGCCTACAGGGGTTGGGAAACACCATATATTTT.

This chain uses TRBV5-1 with TRBJ2-7; D not certain. Trimming cost V 0 bases and J 6 bases, with 19 bases left between them. The CDR3 runs to 16 residues. Per the germline V gene, CDR1 is SGHRS and CDR2 is YFSETQ. CDR3 bases: TGCGCCAGCAGCTTGGTCGAATCTCCGCACCCCGGCGAGCAGTACTTC. Translation: CASSLVESPHPGEQYF.

This chain joins TRBV2 and TRBJ2-7; a weak D match, TRBD1 (5 bases). Trimming removed 7 bases from V and 0 bases from J, with 16 bases in between. Germline V gene sequence: CDR1 SNHLY, CDR2 FYNNEI. This CDR3 region has 15 residues. CDR3 sequence: CASTPEAGYSYEQYF. In DNA form, the CDR3 reads TGTGCCAGCACCCCTGAGGCAGGGTACTCCTACGAGCAGTACTTC.

The chain employs TRBV5-1 and TRBJ2-7; possibly TRBD1 for D (6 bases). The CDR3 totals 15 residues. The V end was cut by 2 bases, the J end by 5 bases, with 17 bases between. Looked up from germline, CDR1 is SGHRS and CDR2 is YFSETQ. CDR3 region: CASSLGVRGIDEQYF. CDR3 nucleotide sequence: TGCGCCAGCAGCTTAGGGGTCAGGGGTATCGACGAGCAGTACTTC. Filled out from reference TRBV5-1 and TRBJ2-7, the complete variable domain reads KAGVTQTPRYLIKTRGQQVTLSCSPISGHRSVSWYQQTPGQGLQFLFEYFSETQRNKGNFPGRFSGRQFSNSRSEMNVSTLELGDSALYLCASSLGVRGIDEQYFGPGTRLTVT.

The table lists this clone with a few counts. The V gene is TRBV7-2, the J gene TRBJ2-1; the D is unclear. V was trimmed by 3 bases and J by 7 bases, leaving 13 bases between them. CDR1 SGHTA and CDR2 FQGNSA come from the germline V gene. The CDR3 covers 14 residues. The CDR3 reads CASSLRGFVNEQFF. The DNA of the CDR3 is TGTGCCAGCAGCTTGCGCGGTTTCGTGAATGAGCAGTTCTTC.

The rearrangement joins TRBV5-1 to TRBJ1-1; 8 bases align to TRBD1. The CDR3 spans 13 residues. The trim removed 4 bases at V and 5 bases at J, leaving 4 bases unmatched. Germline V lookup: CDR1 SGHRS, CDR2 YFSETQ. The chain's CDR3 is CASSGQGGTEAFF. Written as DNA, the CDR3 is TGCGCCAGCAGCGGACAGGGAGGGACTGAAGCTTTCTTT.

The chain joins TRBV19 to TRBJ2-7, with 9 bases identical to TRBD1. Per the germline V gene, CDR1 is LNHDA and CDR2 is SQIVND (reference sequence). The V segment lost 3 bases and the J segment 7 bases; nucleotides outside the gene matches: 7. CDR3 length: 14 amino acids. The CDR3 sequence is CASSMLDRGWEQYF. CDR3 nucleotides: TGTGCCAGTAGTATGTTGGACAGGGGCTGGGAGCAGTACTTC.

This chain joins TRBV27 and TRBJ1-5; TRBD1 aligns across 9 bases. Germline V gene data show CDR1 as MNHEY and CDR2 as SMNVEV (reference sequence). This CDR3 comprises 15 residues. V lost 6 bases, J lost 7 bases, and 10 bases stayed unmatched. This chain's CDR3 is CASSWDRTGVQPQHF. For the CDR3, the DNA is TGTGCCAGCAGCTGGGATCGGACAGGGGTCCAGCCCCAGCATTTT.

The chain links TRBV28 to TRBJ2-7, with D possibly TRBD2 on 5 matching bases. CDR1 and CDR2 (germline): MDHEN, SYDVKM. CDR3 size: 11 residues. V lost 11 bases and J 2 bases, leaving 10 bases between the germline ends. In DNA form, the CDR3 reads TGTGCCGCCGGAGGACCCTACGAGCAGTACTTC. This encodes CAAGGPYEQYF.

The sample holds many counts of this clone. This chain connects TRBV9 to TRBJ1-1; possibly TRBD1 for D (6 bases). V shed 3 bases and J shed 6 bases, with 15 bases lying between them. CDR3 length: 14 amino acids. Germline-derived CDR1 and CDR2 are SGDLS and YYNGEE. CDR3 DNA sequence: TGTGCCAGCAGCGCCGGGACATTAGGGGCTGAAGCTTTCTTT. Protein product: CASSAGTLGAEAFF.

V and J are TRBV30 and TRBJ2-3; TRBD1 aligns across 7 bases. Germline assignment: CDR1 GTSNPN and CDR2 SVGIG (reference sequence). With 1 base clipped from V and 1 base from J, the junction kept 5 bases outside the gene matches. This CDR3 region has 15 residues. CDR3 residues: CAWSGQGSRTDTQYF. CDR3 nucleotides: TGTGCCTGGAGTGGACAGGGATCCCGCACAGATACGCAGTATTTT.

The chain couples TRBV27 to TRBJ1-1, with TRBD1 matching over 7 bases. This CDR3 has 15 residues. V lost 3 bases and J lost 2; bases outside the gene matches: 6. CDR1 MNHEY and CDR2 SMNVEV come from the germline V gene (reference sequence). The CDR3 reads CASSFLGQLNTEAFF. In DNA, the CDR3 is TGTGCCAGCAGTTTCCTGGGACAGCTCAACACTGAAGCTTTCTTT.

This clone was picked up one time. J is TRBJ2-7 and V is TRBV5-1; no clear D gene. Between the trimmed V and J ends, which lost 0 bases and 9 bases, there was a span of 13 bases. CDR1 and CDR2 from the germline V gene are SGHRS and YFSETQ. The CDR3 is made up of 13 amino acids. The CDR3, as DNA: TGCGCCAGCAGCTTGGCAGGCATTAACCTGCAGTACTTC. Its protein is CASSLAGINLQYF.

The rearrangement uses TRBV19 and TRBJ1-5; TRBD1 matches 9 bases. Trimming at V came to 5 bases and at J to 3 bases, leaving 8 bases not matched to a gene. CDR1 LNHDA and CDR2 SQIVND come from the germline V gene (reference sequence). CDR3 length: 16 residues. CDR3 in amino acids: CASSHYDRGNNQPQHF. The CDR3 DNA follows: TGTGCCAGTAGTCATTACGACAGGGGGAACAATCAGCCCCAGCATTTT. Supplemented by reference TRBV19 and TRBJ1-5, the full variable domain reads DGGITQSPKYLFRKEGQNVTLSCEQNLNHDAMYWYRQDPGQGLRLIYYSQIVNDFQKGDIAEGYSVSREKKESFPLTVTSAQKNPTAFYLCASSHYDRGNNQPQHFGDGTRLSIL.

The chain links TRBV7-2 to TRBJ1-5; D perhaps matches TRBD1 (5 bases). The CDR3 contains 16 residues. Germline assignment: CDR1 SGHTA and CDR2 FQGNSA. V lost 1 base, J lost 6 bases, and 16 bases lay in between. The CDR3 bases are TGTGCCAGCAGCTTAGGGTCAGGGATCGTCGGTCAGCCCCAGCATTTT. It encodes CASSLGSGIVGQPQHF.

The chain employs TRBV3-1 (or the pseudogene TRBV3-2) and TRBJ2-7, with 11 positions matching TRBD2. Trimming at V came to 3 bases and at J to 4 bases, leaving 8 bases not matched to a gene. This CDR3 is 16 amino acids long. Germline V CDR1 and CDR2: LGHDT, YNNKEL (reference sequence). CDR3 sequence (DNA): TGTGCCAGCAGCCAGACTACCGGGACTAGCGGATACGAGCAGTACTTC. The encoded protein is CASSQTTGTSGYEQYF.

This chain links TRBV19 with TRBJ1-5; D may be TRBD1 (6 bases). The V gene lost 3 bases and the J gene lost 4 bases, with 13 bases spanning the gap. CDR3 length equals 15 residues. Germline CDR1 LNHDA, CDR2 SQIVND (reference sequence). CDR3 amino acids: CASSMGTLLNQPQHF. DNA of the CDR3: TGTGCCAGTAGTATGGGGACACTTTTAAATCAGCCCCAGCATTTT.

The chain carries TRBV9 and TRBJ1-4, with TRBD1 matching over 7 bases. Germline assignment: CDR1 SGDLS and CDR2 YYNGEE. The ends lost 3 bases at V and 4 bases at J; junction bases unmatched: 12. CDR3 length: 17 residues. The CDR3 region has the DNA TGTGCCAGCAGCGGACAGGGTCCGGAATCCTTTAATGAAAAACTGTTTTTT. Translated: CASSGQGPESFNEKLFF.

The J gene is TRBJ2-1, the V gene TRBV19, with TRBD1 matching 8 bases. Germline V gene data show CDR1 as LNHDA and CDR2 as SQIVND (reference sequence). This CDR3 is built from 15 residues. V shed 3 bases and J 6 bases; nucleotides not matched to a gene: 7. The CDR3 region is CASSMGTGPFNEQFF. CDR3 bases: TGTGCCAGTAGTATGGGGACAGGTCCATTCAATGAGCAGTTCTTC.

The gene calls are TRBV10-3 and TRBJ2-1, with 7 bases matching TRBD2. Germline lookup yields CDR1 ENHRY and CDR2 SYGVKD. The CDR3 loop spans 15 amino acids. The V segment lost 0 bases and the J segment 8 bases; nucleotides outside the gene matches: 7. The CDR3 coding sequence is TGTGCCATCAGTGAGTCTGCGGTAGCGGGTCATGAGCAGTTCTTC. Protein product: CAISESAVAGHEQFF.

The V and J genes are TRBV5-1 and TRBJ2-1, with D possibly TRBD1 on 6 matching bases. V was shortened by 5 bases and J by 6 bases, with 12 bases between the two germline ends. The CDR3 is 13 amino acids. Looked up from germline, CDR1 is SGHRS and CDR2 is YFSETQ. CDR3 in DNA: TGCGCCAGCAGGGGTTACAGGGTCAATGAGCAGTTCTTC. It is translated as CASRGYRVNEQFF.